This T cell receptor (beta chain) is drawn from a study of blood T cell repertoires in COVID-19. The data were produced by immunoSEQ multiplex PCR, yet TCRdb's version contains in-frame clones alone and is incomplete. The sample records around 300,000 clones, roughly nine tenths being singletons. The CDR3 has 17 amino acids. Germline values: CDR1 KGHDR, CDR2 SFDVKD. V gave up 4 bases and J gave up 0 bases, with 15 bases separating them. The sequence was collected from a woman aged 55-69 years who had recovered from COVID-19. V is TRBV24-1 and J is TRBJ2-1; D might be TRBD2 (7 bases). Sequencing input: PBMCs or T cells enriched from blood (not recorded which). CDR3 sequence reads: CATSEVPAGASYNEQFF. The CDR3 DNA follows: TGTGCCACCAGTGAGGTCCCTGCGGGGGCCTCCTACAATGAGCAGTTCTTC.